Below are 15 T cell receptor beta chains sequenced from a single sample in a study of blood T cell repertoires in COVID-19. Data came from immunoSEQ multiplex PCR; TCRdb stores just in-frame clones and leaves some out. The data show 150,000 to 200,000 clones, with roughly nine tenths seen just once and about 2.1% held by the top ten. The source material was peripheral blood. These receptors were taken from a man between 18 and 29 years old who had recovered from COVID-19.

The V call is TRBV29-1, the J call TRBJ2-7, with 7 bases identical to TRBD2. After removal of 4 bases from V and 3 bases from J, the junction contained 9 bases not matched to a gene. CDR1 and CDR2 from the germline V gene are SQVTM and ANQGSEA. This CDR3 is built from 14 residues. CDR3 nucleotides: TGCAGCGTTGTATTCGCGGGAGTTATCTACGAGCAGTACTTC. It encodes CSVVFAGVIYEQYF.

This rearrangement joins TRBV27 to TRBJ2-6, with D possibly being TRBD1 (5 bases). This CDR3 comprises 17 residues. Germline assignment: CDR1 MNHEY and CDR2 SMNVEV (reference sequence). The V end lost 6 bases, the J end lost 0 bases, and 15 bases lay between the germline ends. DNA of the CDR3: TGTGCCAGCAGCATGACAGTTGAACACTCTGGGGCCAACGTCCTGACTTTC. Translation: CASSMTVEHSGANVLTF.

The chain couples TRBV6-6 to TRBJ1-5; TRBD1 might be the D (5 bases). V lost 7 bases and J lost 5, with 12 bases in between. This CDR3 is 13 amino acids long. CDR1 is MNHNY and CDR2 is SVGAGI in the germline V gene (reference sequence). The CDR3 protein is CASNQGYDQPQHF. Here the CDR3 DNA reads TGTGCCAGCAACCAGGGTTATGATCAGCCCCAGCATTTT.

CDR3: CASSAAGSEQYF. In nucleotides, the CDR3 is TGTGCCAGCAGCGCTGCCGGGAGCGAGCAGTACTTC. The chain has TRBV7-9 and TRBJ2-7, with D perhaps TRBD2 (6 bases). V was clipped by 5 bases and J by 6 bases, with 11 bases between them. CDR3 length: 12 residues. Germline CDR1 and CDR2: SEHNR and FQNEAQ (reference sequence).

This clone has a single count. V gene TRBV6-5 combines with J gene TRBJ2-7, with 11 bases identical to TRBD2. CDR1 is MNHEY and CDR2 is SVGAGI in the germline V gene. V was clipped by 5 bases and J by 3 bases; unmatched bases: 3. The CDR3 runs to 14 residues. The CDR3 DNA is TGTGCCAGCAGTAAGCTAGCGGGAGGCTACGAGCAGTACTTC. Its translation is CASSKLAGGYEQYF.

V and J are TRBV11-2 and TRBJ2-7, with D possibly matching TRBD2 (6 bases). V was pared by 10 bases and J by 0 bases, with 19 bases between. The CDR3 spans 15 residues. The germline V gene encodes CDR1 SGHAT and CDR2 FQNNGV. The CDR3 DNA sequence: TGTGCCACCAAACTGGGGGAGGCTCTCTCCTACGAGCAGTACTTC. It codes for CATKLGEALSYEQYF. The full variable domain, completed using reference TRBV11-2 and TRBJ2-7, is EAGVAQSPRYKIIEKRQSVAFWCNPISGHATLYWYQQILGQGPKLLIQFQNNGVVDDSQLPKDRFSAERLKGVDSTLKIQPAKLEDSAVYLCATKLGEALSYEQYFGPGTRLTVT.

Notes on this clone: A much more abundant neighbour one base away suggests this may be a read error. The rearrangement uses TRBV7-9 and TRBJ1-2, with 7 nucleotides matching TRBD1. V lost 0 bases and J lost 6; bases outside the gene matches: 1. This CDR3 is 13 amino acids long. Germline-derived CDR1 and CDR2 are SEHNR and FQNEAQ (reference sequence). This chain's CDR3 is CASSLAGGNGYTF. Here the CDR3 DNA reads TGTGCCAGCAGCTTAGCAGGGGGCAATGGCTACACCTTC.

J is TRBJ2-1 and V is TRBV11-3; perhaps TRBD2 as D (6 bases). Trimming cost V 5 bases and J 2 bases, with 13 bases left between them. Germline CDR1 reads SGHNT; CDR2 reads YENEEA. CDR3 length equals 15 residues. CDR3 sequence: CASSLTSAPYNEQFF. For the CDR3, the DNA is TGTGCCAGCAGCCTGACTAGTGCACCCTACAATGAGCAGTTCTTC.

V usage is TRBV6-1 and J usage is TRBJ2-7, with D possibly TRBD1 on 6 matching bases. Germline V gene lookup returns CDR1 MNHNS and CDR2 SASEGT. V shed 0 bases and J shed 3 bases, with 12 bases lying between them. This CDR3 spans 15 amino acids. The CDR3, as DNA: TGTGCCAGCAGTGAAGCGACGGCAGGGGTCTACGAGCAGTACTTC. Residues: CASSEATAGVYEQYF.

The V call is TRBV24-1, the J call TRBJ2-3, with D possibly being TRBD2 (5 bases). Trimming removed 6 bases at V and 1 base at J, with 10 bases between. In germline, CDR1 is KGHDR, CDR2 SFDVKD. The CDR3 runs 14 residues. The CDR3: CATSIGSGTDTQYF. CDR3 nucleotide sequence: TGTGCCACCAGTATTGGGAGCGGCACAGATACGCAGTATTTT.

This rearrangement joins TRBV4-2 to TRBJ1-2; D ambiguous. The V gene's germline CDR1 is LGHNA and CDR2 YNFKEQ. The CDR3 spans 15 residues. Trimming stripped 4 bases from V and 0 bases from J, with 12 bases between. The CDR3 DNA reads TGTGCCAGCAGCCGAGAAACGGGAGCTAACTATGGCTACACCTTC. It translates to CASSRETGANYGYTF.

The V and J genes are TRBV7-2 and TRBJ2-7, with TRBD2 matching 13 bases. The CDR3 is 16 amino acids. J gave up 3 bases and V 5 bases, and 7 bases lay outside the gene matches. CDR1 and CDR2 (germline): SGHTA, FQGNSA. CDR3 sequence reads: CASSPKGLAGSYEQYF. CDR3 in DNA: TGTGCCAGCAGCCCGAAGGGACTAGCGGGAAGCTACGAGCAGTACTTC.

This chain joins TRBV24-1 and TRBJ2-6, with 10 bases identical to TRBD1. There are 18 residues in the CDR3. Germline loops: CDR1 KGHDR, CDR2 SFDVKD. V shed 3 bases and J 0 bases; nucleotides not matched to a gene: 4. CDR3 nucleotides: TGTGCCACCAGTGATGGGACAGGGGTGCCCTCTGGGGCCAACGTCCTGACTTTC. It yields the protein CATSDGTGVPSGANVLTF.

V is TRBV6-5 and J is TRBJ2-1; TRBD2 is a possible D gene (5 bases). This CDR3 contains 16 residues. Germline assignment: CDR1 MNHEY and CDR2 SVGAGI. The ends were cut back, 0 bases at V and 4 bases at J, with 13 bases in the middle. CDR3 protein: CASSYSNIPGYNEQFF. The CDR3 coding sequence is TGTGCCAGCAGTTACTCGAACATACCGGGGTACAATGAGCAGTTCTTC.

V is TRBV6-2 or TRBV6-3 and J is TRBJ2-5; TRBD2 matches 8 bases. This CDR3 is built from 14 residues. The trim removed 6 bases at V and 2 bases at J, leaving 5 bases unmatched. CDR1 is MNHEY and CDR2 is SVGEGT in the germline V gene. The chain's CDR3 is CASSSLAEQETQYF. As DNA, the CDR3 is TGTGCCAGCAGCTCACTAGCGGAACAAGAGACCCAGTACTTC.